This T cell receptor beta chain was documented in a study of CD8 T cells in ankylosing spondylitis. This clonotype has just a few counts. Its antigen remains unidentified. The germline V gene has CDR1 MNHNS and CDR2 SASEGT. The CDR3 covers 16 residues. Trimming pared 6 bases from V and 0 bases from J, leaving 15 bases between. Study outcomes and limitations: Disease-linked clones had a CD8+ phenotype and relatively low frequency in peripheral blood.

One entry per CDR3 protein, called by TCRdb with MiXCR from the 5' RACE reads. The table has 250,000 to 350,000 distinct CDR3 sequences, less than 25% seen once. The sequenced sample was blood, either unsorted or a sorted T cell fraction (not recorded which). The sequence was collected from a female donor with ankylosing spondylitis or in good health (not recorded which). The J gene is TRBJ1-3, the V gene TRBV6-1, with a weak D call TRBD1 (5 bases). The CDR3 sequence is CASRPGTHSSGNTIYF. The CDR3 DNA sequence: TGTGCCAGCAGACCCGGGACCCATTCCTCTGGAAACACCATATATTTT.